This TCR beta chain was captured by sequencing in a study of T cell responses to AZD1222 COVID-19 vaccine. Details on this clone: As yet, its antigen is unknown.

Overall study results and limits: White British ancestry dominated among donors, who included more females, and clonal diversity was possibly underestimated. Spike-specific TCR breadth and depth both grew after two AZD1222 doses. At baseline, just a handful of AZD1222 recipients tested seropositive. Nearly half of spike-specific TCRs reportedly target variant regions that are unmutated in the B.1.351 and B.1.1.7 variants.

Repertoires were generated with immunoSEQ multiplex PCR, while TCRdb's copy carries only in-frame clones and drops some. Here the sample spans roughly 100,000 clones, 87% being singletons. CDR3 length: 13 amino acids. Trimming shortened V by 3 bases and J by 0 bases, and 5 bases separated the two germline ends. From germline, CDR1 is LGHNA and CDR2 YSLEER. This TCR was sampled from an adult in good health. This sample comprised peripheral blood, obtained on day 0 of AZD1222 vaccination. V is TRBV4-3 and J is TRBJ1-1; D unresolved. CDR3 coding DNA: TGCGCCAGCAGCCACCGGATGAACACTGAAGCTTTCTTT. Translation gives CASSHRMNTEAFF.